This T cell receptor (beta chain) appears in the sequencing data of a study of Ad26.COV2.S vaccination and SARS-CoV-2 variants. Study details: Ad26.COV2.S was injected intramuscularly once or twice, 56 days apart. Study-wide findings and caveats: A substantial breadth of spike-specific CD8+ and CD4+ T cell responses after vaccination has been reported.

As to treatment: about 20 received Ad26.COV2.S at low or high dose, single or two shots; 5 received placebo; per-sample allocation not given. On day 63 after the first injection, vaccine and placebo recipients gave samples. CDR1 and CDR2 (germline): SGHNT, YYREEE (reference sequence). CDR3 size: 16 residues. The V and J ends lost 5 bases and 2 bases, in that order; junction bases with no gene match: 7. TCRdb's copy holds only in-frame clones and misses some; the assay was immunoSEQ multiplex PCR. This table has fewer than 400,000 clones, 86% appearing once. Note on this clone: Its antigen is still unknown.

The clonotype was recovered from a person between 18 and 60 years old who received the Ad26.COV2.S COVID-19 vaccine or a placebo. The chain joins TRBV5-4 to TRBJ2-5; 12 bases are shared with TRBD2. The sequencing used peripheral blood, collected in a trial of Ad26.COV2.S vaccine versus placebo. The CDR3, as DNA: TGTGCCAGCAGAACTGCCGGGACTAGCGGGCAAGAGACCCAGTACTTC. Translated: CASRTAGTSGQETQYF.